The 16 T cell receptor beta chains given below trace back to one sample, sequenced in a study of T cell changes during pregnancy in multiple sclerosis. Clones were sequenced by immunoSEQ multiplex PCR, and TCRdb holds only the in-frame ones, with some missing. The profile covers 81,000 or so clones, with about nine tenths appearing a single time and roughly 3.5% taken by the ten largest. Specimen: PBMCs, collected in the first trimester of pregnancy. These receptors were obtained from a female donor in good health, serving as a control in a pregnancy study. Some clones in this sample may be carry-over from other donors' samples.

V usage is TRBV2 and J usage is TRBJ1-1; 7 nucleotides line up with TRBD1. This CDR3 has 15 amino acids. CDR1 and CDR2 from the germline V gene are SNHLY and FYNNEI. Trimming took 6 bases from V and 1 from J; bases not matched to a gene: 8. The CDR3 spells CASRIQGVGNTEAFF. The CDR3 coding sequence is TGTGCCAGCAGGATTCAGGGGGTCGGGAACACTGAAGCTTTCTTT.

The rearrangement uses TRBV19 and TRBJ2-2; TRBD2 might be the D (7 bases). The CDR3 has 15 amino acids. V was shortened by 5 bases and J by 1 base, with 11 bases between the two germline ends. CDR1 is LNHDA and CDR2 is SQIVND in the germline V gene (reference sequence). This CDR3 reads CASSGGARNTGELFF. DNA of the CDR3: TGTGCCAGTAGTGGGGGGGCGAGGAACACCGGGGAGCTGTTTTTT.

This CDR3 reads CASSLGYGGNYEQYF. In DNA form, the CDR3 reads TGTGCCAGCAGTTTAGGGTACGGGGGTAACTACGAGCAGTACTTC. This chain joins TRBV27 and TRBJ2-7, with D tentatively TRBD2 (6 bases). The CDR3 contains 15 residues. V dropped 2 bases and J dropped 3 bases, with 14 bases sitting between them. CDR1 is MNHEY, CDR2 SMNVEV, per germline (reference sequence).

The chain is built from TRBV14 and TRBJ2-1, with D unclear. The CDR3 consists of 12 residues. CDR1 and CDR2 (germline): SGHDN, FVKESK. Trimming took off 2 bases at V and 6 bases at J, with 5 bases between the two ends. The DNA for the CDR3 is TGTGCCAGCAGCCAATTCGGCAATGAGCAGTTCTTC. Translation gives CASSQFGNEQFF.

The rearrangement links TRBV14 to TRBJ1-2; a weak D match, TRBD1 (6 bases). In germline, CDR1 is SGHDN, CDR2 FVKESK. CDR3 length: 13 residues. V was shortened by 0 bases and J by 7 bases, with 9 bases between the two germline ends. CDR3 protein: CASSQDFRGGYTF. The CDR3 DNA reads TGTGCCAGCAGCCAAGACTTCAGGGGTGGCTACACCTTC. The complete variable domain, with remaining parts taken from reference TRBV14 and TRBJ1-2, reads EAGVTQFPSHSVIEKGQTVTLRCDPISGHDNLYWYRRVMGKEIKFLLHFVKESKQDESGMPNNRFLAERTGGTYSTLKVQPAELEDSGVYFCASSQDFRGGYTFGSGTRLTVV.

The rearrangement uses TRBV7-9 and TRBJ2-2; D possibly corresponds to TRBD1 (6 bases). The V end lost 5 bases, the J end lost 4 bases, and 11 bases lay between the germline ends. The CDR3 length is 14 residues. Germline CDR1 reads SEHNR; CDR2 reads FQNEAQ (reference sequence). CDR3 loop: CASSPDRSTGELFF. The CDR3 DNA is TGTGCCAGCAGCCCCGACAGGTCCACCGGGGAGCTGTTTTTT. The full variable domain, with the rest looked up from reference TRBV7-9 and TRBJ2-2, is DTGVSQNPRHKITKRGQNVTFRCDPISEHNRLYWYRQTLGQGPEFLTYFQNEAQLEKSRLLSDRFSAERPKGSFSTLEIQRTEQGDSAMYLCASSPDRSTGELFFGEGSRLTVL.

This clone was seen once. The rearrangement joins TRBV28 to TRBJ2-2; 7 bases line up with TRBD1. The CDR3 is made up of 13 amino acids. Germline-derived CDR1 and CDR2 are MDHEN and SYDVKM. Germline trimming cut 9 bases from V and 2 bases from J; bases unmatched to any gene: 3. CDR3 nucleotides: TGTGCCAGTGGGACAGCAAACACCGGGGAGCTGTTTTTT. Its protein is CASGTANTGELFF.

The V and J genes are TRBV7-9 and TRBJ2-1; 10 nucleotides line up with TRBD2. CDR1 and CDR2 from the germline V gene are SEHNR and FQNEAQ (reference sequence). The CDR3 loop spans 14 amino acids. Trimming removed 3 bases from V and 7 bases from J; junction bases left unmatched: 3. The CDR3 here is CASSLSGRGNEQFF. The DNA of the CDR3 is TGTGCCAGCAGCTTGAGCGGGAGGGGTAATGAGCAGTTCTTC. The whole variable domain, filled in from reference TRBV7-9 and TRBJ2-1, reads DTGVSQNPRHKITKRGQNVTFRCDPISEHNRLYWYRQTLGQGPEFLTYFQNEAQLEKSRLLSDRFSAERPKGSFSTLEIQRTEQGDSAMYLCASSLSGRGNEQFFGPGTRLTVL.

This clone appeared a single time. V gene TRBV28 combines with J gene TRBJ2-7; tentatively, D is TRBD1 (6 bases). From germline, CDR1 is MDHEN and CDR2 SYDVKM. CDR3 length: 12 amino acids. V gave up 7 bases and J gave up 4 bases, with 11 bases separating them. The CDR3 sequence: CASTTGQYEQYF. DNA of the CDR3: TGTGCCAGCACGACAGGTCAATACGAGCAGTACTTC.

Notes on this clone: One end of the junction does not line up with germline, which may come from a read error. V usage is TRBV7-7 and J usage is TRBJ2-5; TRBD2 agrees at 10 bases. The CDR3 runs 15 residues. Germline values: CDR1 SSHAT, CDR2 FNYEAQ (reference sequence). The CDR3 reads CASSTEREGRETQYF. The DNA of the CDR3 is TGTGCTAGCAGCACAGAGCGGGAGGGCCGGGAGACCCAGTACTTC.

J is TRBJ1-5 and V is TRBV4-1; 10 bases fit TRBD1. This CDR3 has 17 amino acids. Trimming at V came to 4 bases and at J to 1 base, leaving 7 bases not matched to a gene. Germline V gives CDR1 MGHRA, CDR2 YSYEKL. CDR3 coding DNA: TGCGCCAGCAGCCCGGACAGGGGGATAATAAGCAATCAGCCCCAGCATTTT. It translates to CASSPDRGIISNQPQHF.

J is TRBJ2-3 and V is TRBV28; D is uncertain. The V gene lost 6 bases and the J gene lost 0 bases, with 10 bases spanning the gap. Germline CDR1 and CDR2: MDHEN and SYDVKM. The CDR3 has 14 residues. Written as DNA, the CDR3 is TGTGCCAGCAGGACACTTACTAGCACAGATACGCAGTATTTT. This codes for CASRTLTSTDTQYF.

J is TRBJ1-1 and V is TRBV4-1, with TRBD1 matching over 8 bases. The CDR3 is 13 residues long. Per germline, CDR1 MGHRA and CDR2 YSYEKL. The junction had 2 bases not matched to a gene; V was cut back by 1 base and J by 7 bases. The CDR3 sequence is CASSQGTGLEAFF. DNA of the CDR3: TGCGCCAGCAGCCAAGGGACAGGGCTTGAAGCTTTCTTT.

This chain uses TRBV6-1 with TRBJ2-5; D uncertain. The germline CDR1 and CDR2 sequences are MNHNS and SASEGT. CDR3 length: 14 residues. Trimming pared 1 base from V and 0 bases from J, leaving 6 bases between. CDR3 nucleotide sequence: TGTGCCAGCAGTGAAGGCAGGAACCAAGAGACCCAGTACTTC. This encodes CASSEGRNQETQYF.

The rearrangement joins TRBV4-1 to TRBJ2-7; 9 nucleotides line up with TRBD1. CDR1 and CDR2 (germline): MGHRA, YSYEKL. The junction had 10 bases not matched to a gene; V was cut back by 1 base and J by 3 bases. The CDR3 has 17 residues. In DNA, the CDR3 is TGCGCCAGCAGCCAAGGATCTTTCCGGGACAGGGTCTACGAGCAGTACTTC. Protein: CASSQGSFRDRVYEQYF.

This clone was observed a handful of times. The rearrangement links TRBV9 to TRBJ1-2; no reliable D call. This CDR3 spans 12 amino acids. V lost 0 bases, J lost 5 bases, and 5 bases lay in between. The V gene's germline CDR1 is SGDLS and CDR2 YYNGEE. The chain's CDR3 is CASSVGGYGYTF. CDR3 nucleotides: TGTGCCAGCAGCGTAGGCGGATATGGCTACACCTTC. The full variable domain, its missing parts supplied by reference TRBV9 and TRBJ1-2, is DSGVTQTPKHLITATGQRVTLRCSPRSGDLSVYWYQQSLDQGLQFLIQYYNGEERAKGNILERFSAQQFPDLHSELNLSSLELGDSALYFCASSVGGYGYTFGSGTRLTVV.